Below, one TCR beta chain is given with its context. The data stem from a study of patients and donors after allogeneic stem cell transplantation. CDR1 and CDR2 from the germline V gene are SGHRS and YFSETQ. The CDR3 has 15 residues. The V gene end was trimmed by 4 bases and the J gene end by 5 bases; junction bases not matched to a gene: 11. TCRdb fed the RT-PCR reads into MiXCR, producing one record per CDR3 protein. The sample lists some 87,000 distinct CDR3 sequences; under 50% were seen once. This sequence was found in a human donor who was either an allogeneic HSCT recipient or a stem cell or donor lymphocyte infusion donor (not recorded which). It is not recorded whose cells these are; they may come from a transplant donor. The chain recombines TRBV5-1 with TRBJ1-2; 7 bases agree with TRBD1. Sequences were obtained from blood, either unsorted or a sorted T cell fraction (not recorded which). The DNA of the CDR3 is TGCGCCAGCAGCGTGGATCCGGGGACAGCTTATGGCTACACCTTC. Translation gives CASSVDPGTAYGYTF.